This paragraph covers one T cell receptor (beta chain) sequence. Antigen: not known. Profiling relied on immunoSEQ multiplex PCR, and the TCRdb table lists in-frame clones only, not all of them. The data show 96,000 or so clones, 80% to 95% seen once. The CDR3 contains 15 residues. Germline assignment: CDR1 SNHLY and CDR2 FYNNEI. With 5 bases removed from V and 4 bases from J, the gap between germline ends came to 15 bases. This specimen belongs to a study of graft-versus-host responses after intestinal transplantation. Across the study: For approximately three years after anti-thymocyte globulin induction, all recipients took tacrolimus and steroids.

Overall study results and limits: GvH clones were found in recipient marrow; some appeared first in ileum or blood.

The TCR comes from a human donor who received an intestinal transplant. V usage is TRBV2 and J usage is TRBJ1-3, with no clear D. This material consisted of unstimulated CD4+ T cells sorted from spleen or lymph node cells, taken before intestinal transplant. CDR3 sequence: CASSSGPFYGNTIYF. The CDR3 DNA is TGTGCCAGCAGTTCTGGCCCGTTTTACGGAAACACCATATATTTT.